The rows below give T cell receptor beta chains drawn from one sample of a study of blood T cell repertoires in COVID-19. TCRdb keeps only in-frame clones here, not all; method: immunoSEQ multiplex PCR. The repertoire holds some 410,000 clones, with approximately 88% as singletons. Sequencing used PBMCs or T cells enriched from blood (not recorded which). These receptors were collected from a woman in her twenties or thirties with acute COVID-19. CDR3s include the opening cysteine and the closing phenylalanine or tryptophan. Each record gives: clone size, V gene, D gene, J gene, CDR3 DNA, CDR3 protein. The D gene is left open where the match is weak. Rows give clone size only sometimes, using once, few, many, or a class for an expanded clone.

size: .; V: TRBV24-1; D: .; J: TRBJ2-1; DNA: TGTGCCACCAGTGATTTACCCGGGGGGCAGGTTGAGCAGTTCTTC; CDR3: CATSDLPGGQVEQFF
size: .; V: TRBV4-3; D: TRBD2; J: TRBJ2-1; DNA: TGCGCCAGCAGCCAGACCTTAAGCGGGGGGGCCTACAATGAGCAGTTCTTC; CDR3: CASSQTLSGGAYNEQFF
size: .; V: TRBV7-9; D: .; J: TRBJ1-3; DNA: TGTGCCAGCAGCTTAAGGGGCTCAGGAAACACCATATATTTT; CDR3: CASSLRGSGNTIYF
size: once; V: TRBV7-2; D: TRBD1; J: TRBJ1-2; DNA: TGTGCCAGCAGGAGGGACAGTAACTATGGCTACACCTTC; CDR3: CASRRDSNYGYTF
size: .; V: TRBV9; D: .; J: TRBJ1-6; DNA: TGTGCCAGCGGTTCTTCGAGCTCCTATAATTCACCCCTCCACTTT; CDR3: CASGSSSSYNSPLHF
size: .; V: TRBV4-2; D: .; J: TRBJ1-6; DNA: TGTGCCAGCAGCCTAAGCGAGGGTCCCTATAATTCACCCCTCCACTTT; CDR3: CASSLSEGPYNSPLHF
size: .; V: TRBV2; D: .; J: TRBJ1-6; DNA: TGTGCCAGCAGTCCGGGAGAGTATAATTCACCCCTCCACTTT; CDR3: CASSPGEYNSPLHF
size: few; V: TRBV11-3; D: .; J: TRBJ2-7; DNA: TGTGCCAGCAGCCCAAGAGGGGACACCTCCTACGAGCAGTACTTC; CDR3: CASSPRGDTSYEQYF
size: .; V: TRBV27; D: TRBD1; J: TRBJ1-6; DNA: TGTGCCAGCAGCATTACCGGACAGGGGTATTCACCCCTCCACTTT; CDR3: CASSITGQGYSPLHF
size: once; V: TRBV28; D: TRBD1; J: TRBJ2-7; DNA: TGTGCCAGCAGTCAGGGGGTCTACGAGCAGTACTTC; CDR3: CASSQGVYEQYF
size: once; V: TRBV5-5; D: .; J: TRBJ2-1; DNA: TGTGCCAGCAGCTTGCTAGCGACGCCGTACAATGAGCAGTTCTTC; CDR3: CASSLLATPYNEQFF
size: .; V: TRBV5-5; D: .; J: TRBJ1-4; DNA: TGTGCCAGCAGTCCTCCGGGGACTATCGGTGAAAAACTGTTTTTT; CDR3: CASSPPGTIGEKLFF
size: .; V: TRBV3-1/TRBV3-2; D: .; J: TRBJ1-1; DNA: TGTGCCAGCAAGGGTCGGGGGGGTATGACTGAAGCTTTCTTT; CDR3: CASKGRGGMTEAFF
size: .; V: TRBV12-5; D: TRBD1; J: TRBJ1-2; DNA: TGTGCTAGTGGTACGGGACAGGGTGACTATGGCTACACCTTC; CDR3: CASGTGQGDYGYTF
size: once; V: TRBV14; D: .; J: TRBJ2-7; DNA: TGTGCCAGCAGCCAACGTATCACAGAGAGCTCCTACGAGCAGTACTTC; CDR3: CASSQRITESSYEQYF
size: .; V: TRBV27; D: TRBD1; J: TRBJ2-1; DNA: TGTGCCAGCAGTCCGGGACAGGAACTCTACAATGAGCAGTTCTTC; CDR3: CASSPGQELYNEQFF
size: .; V: TRBV3-1/TRBV3-2; D: .; J: TRBJ2-1; DNA: TGTGCCAGCAGCCCCGGGACTCGCGGTTACAATGAGCAGTTCTTC; CDR3: CASSPGTRGYNEQFF
size: .; V: TRBV4-3; D: .; J: TRBJ2-7; DNA: TGCGCCAGCAGCCAGCAATGGATAGGGGATGGGTCCCCTTGGGAGCAGTACTTC; CDR3: CASSQQWIGDGSPWEQYF
size: .; V: TRBV12-5; D: TRBD1; J: TRBJ1-3; DNA: TGTGCTAGTCACGGGGACAGGCCAGGTGGAGGAAACACCATATATTTT; CDR3: CASHGDRPGGGNTIYF
size: .; V: TRBV28; D: .; J: TRBJ1-4; DNA: TGTGCCAGCAAGCGGGCAGCTGTTAATGAAAAACTGTTTTTT; CDR3: CASKRAAVNEKLFF
size: .; V: TRBV10-2; D: TRBD2; J: TRBJ2-7; DNA: TGCGCCAGCAGACCGAGCGGGAATCCCGCCTACGAGCAGTACTTC; CDR3: CASRPSGNPAYEQYF
size: .; V: TRBV3-1/TRBV3-2; D: TRBD1; J: TRBJ1-3; DNA: TGTGCCACAAGCCGGACAGGCACTGGAAACACCATATATTTT; CDR3: CATSRTGTGNTIYF
size: .; V: TRBV6-5; D: TRBD1; J: TRBJ1-4; DNA: TGTGCCAGCAGCTCGGACAGGGCTGGGGAAAAACTGTTTTTT; CDR3: CASSSDRAGEKLFF
size: .; V: TRBV9; D: TRBD1; J: TRBJ1-5; DNA: TGTGCCAGCAGCCCGACAGGGCTTTGGCCCCAGCATTTT; CDR3: CASSPTGLWPQHF
size: once; V: TRBV18; D: .; J: TRBJ1-2; DNA: TGTGCCAGCTCACCAGAAATGTATTCGATACTCGGCTACACCTTC; CDR3: CASSPEMYSILGYTF
size: .; V: TRBV29-1; D: .; J: TRBJ2-1; DNA: TGCAGCGTTGAAGTGGACAATTACAATGAGCAGTTCTTC; CDR3: CSVEVDNYNEQFF
size: .; V: TRBV2; D: TRBD2; J: TRBJ2-3; DNA: TGTGCCAGCAGTTGGACTAGCGGGGTAGGAGATACGCAGTATTTT; CDR3: CASSWTSGVGDTQYF
size: .; V: TRBV4-2; D: TRBD1; J: TRBJ2-7; DNA: TGTGCCAGCAGCCAACCACAGGGGTCTTGCCCATACGAGCAGTACTTC; CDR3: CASSQPQGSCPYEQYF
size: once; V: TRBV25-1; D: .; J: TRBJ1-1; DNA: TGTGCCAGCAGTGAAGCCCGGGGGAATCGAAATGAAGCTTTCTTT; CDR3: CASSEARGNRNEAFF
size: .; V: TRBV11-3; D: .; J: TRBJ2-5; DNA: TGTGCCAGCAGCTCGGGGGACAGCCCTTCCCAAGAGACCCAGTACTTC; CDR3: CASSSGDSPSQETQYF
size: .; V: TRBV18; D: .; J: TRBJ2-3; DNA: TGTGCCAGCTCCTCTGGGGGCAGGGCCGAAGATACGCAGTATTTT; CDR3: CASSSGGRAEDTQYF
size: .; V: TRBV7-2; D: .; J: TRBJ1-5; DNA: TGTGCCAGCAGCTTAGGCAGGGCTCAGCCCCAGCATTTT; CDR3: CASSLGRAQPQHF
size: few; V: TRBV5-5; D: .; J: TRBJ1-2; DNA: TGTGCCAGCAGCCCTTCGGGATCCAACTATGGCTACACCTTC; CDR3: CASSPSGSNYGYTF
size: .; V: TRBV7-9; D: .; J: TRBJ1-1; DNA: TGTGCCAGCAGCCAGGATGGGGCCAACCCTGGCACTGAAGCTTTCTTT; CDR3: CASSQDGANPGTEAFF
size: .; V: TRBV11-3; D: .; J: TRBJ2-3; DNA: TGTGCCAGCAGCCCCCGAACAGGGAAAGGCACAGATACGCAGTATTTT; CDR3: CASSPRTGKGTDTQYF
size: .; V: TRBV19; D: .; J: TRBJ2-3; DNA: TGTGCCAGTAGTGACCGTAGACTTGGGGATACGCAGTATTTT; CDR3: CASSDRRLGDTQYF
size: .; V: TRBV7-2; D: .; J: TRBJ2-3; DNA: TGTGCCAGCAGCTTCCCGCGGGGCCGATTCACAGATACGCAGTATTTT; CDR3: CASSFPRGRFTDTQYF
size: .; V: TRBV5-4; D: TRBD1; J: TRBJ1-1; DNA: TGTGCCAGCAGCCAGCACAGGGGCACTGAAGCTTTCTTT; CDR3: CASSQHRGTEAFF
size: .; V: TRBV3-1/TRBV3-2; D: .; J: TRBJ2-2; DNA: TGTGCCAGCAGTGCCGGAGCCTACACCGGGGAGCTGTTTTTT; CDR3: CASSAGAYTGELFF
size: .; V: TRBV5-1; D: TRBD2; J: TRBJ2-5; DNA: TGCGCCAGCAGCTATAGCGGGGATGGTGGTTCGGCCCAGTACTTC; CDR3: CASSYSGDGGSAQYF
size: .; V: TRBV5-1; D: TRBD2; J: TRBJ2-3; DNA: TGCGCCAGCAGCTTGAGTTTGGTGCTAGCGGGGAAGGCAGATACGCAGTATTTT; CDR3: CASSLSLVLAGKADTQYF